Below, 32 T cell receptor beta chains from the same sample are listed, as sequenced in a study of cytomegalovirus exposure and HLA in healthy donors (dated by TCRdb to about 2017). Libraries came from the immunoSEQ multiplex PCR assay. For the multiplex PCR, a mixture combining 60 forward primers for TCR Vbeta segments and 13 reverse primers for TCR Jbeta segments was used. What TCRdb holds here is the immuneACCESS table cut down to in-frame rearrangements. Part of the clones is not present; checked against another copy, under half of the missing clones reflect an unresolved V gene, and the others are unexplained. A total of roughly 200,000 clones appear in this sample, roughly 8.7% of them only once. 1% to 1.5% of the sample comes from the top ten. Sequenced material: PBMCs. The receptors here all came from a woman aged 30 to 39 in good health and CMV-seropositive.

CDR3 bases: TGTGCCCCCCGAGGGTGGATTTATAGCAATCAGCCCCAGCATTTT. As protein: CAPRGWIYSNQPQHF. The V call is TRBV11-2, the J call TRBJ1-5; D is unclear. The CDR3 covers 15 residues. Germline V gene lookup returns CDR1 SGHAT and CDR2 FQNNGV. Deletions cut 11 bases from V and 0 bases from J, with 17 bases between.

The V gene is TRBV6-5, the J gene TRBJ1-1, with 7 bases lining up with TRBD1. This CDR3 region has 13 residues. The germline CDR1 and CDR2 sequences are MNHEY and SVGAGI. The V and J ends lost 6 bases and 11 bases, in that order; junction bases with no gene match: 12. The CDR3 nucleotides are TGTGCCAGCAGAAGGGACAGCTCGCTTCTGGCTTTCTTT. It specifies CASRRDSSLLAFF.

This chain uses TRBV11-2 with TRBJ2-2; perhaps TRBD2 as D (6 bases). The germline gives CDR1 SGHAT, CDR2 FQNNGV. This CDR3 has 15 amino acids. Trimming took 2 bases from V and 5 from J, leaving 12 bases between them. In DNA form, the CDR3 reads TGTGCCAGCAGCTTACGTCCGGGAGTGACCGGGGAGCTGTTTTTT. As protein: CASSLRPGVTGELFF.

The rearrangement joins TRBV12-5 to TRBJ2-3; D uncertain. Trimming took 4 bases from V and 8 from J, leaving 7 bases between them. CDR1 is LGHNT and CDR2 is FRNRAP in the germline V gene. This CDR3 region has 11 residues. The CDR3 DNA sequence: TGTGCTAGTGGTTCCTATGCTACGCAGTATTTT. Protein product: CASGSYATQYF. The full variable domain, in which reference TRBV12-5 and TRBJ2-3 provide the parts outside the CDR3, is DARVTQTPRHKVTEMGQEVTMRCQPILGHNTVFWYRQTMMQGLELLAYFRNRAPLDDSGMPKDRFSAEMPDATLATLKIQPSEPRDSAVYFCASGSYATQYFGPGTRLTVL.

This clone occurred a few times. The gene calls are TRBV7-9 and TRBJ1-2; TRBD1 might be the D (5 bases). Between the trimmed V and J ends, which lost 3 bases and 8 bases, there was a span of 13 bases. The CDR3 is 13 amino acids. Germline CDR1 reads SEHNR; CDR2 reads FQNEAQ (reference sequence). CDR3 in amino acids: CASSLEGLGGYTF. For the CDR3, the DNA is TGTGCCAGCAGCTTGGAGGGGCTGGGCGGCTACACCTTC.

This clone was detected a few times. The genes are TRBV29-1 and TRBJ2-7; D may be TRBD2 (5 bases). Per germline, CDR1 SQVTM and CDR2 ANQGSEA. Trimming shortened V by 4 bases and J by 2 bases, and 15 bases separated the two germline ends. The CDR3 extends over 14 amino acids. CDR3 sequence: CSVAGSPVPYEQYF. The CDR3 DNA reads as TGCAGCGTTGCGGGGAGCCCCGTCCCCTACGAGCAGTACTTC.

The V gene is TRBV9, the J gene TRBJ2-5, with 9 bases aligning to TRBD2. The length of the CDR3 is 16 residues. The V and J ends lost 2 bases and 3 bases, in that order; junction bases with no gene match: 8. The germline CDR1 and CDR2 sequences are SGDLS and YYNGEE. The CDR3 coding sequence is TGTGCCAGCAGCGTCGGATCTAGCGGGATGGAAGAGACCCAGTACTTC. Its translation: CASSVGSSGMEETQYF.

This clone was counted a few times. The chain carries TRBV5-1 and TRBJ1-1; D is perhaps TRBD1 (6 bases). The length of the CDR3 is 15 residues. CDR1 SGHRS and CDR2 YFSETQ come from the germline V gene. Trimming cost V 4 bases and J 6 bases, with 19 bases left between them. The CDR3 DNA reads TGCGCCAGCAGCCCCCCGACAGGCGTAAGCTCTGAAGCTTTCTTT. This sequence encodes CASSPPTGVSSEAFF.

This clone has more than one count but fewer than ten. The gene calls are TRBV15 and TRBJ1-1; no clear D gene. Trimming removed 1 base from V and 4 bases from J, with 13 bases in between. The CDR3 extends over 15 amino acids. CDR1 LNHNV and CDR2 YYDKDF come from the germline V gene (reference sequence). CDR3 bases: TGTGCCACCAGCAGAGGCATTACGAGAACCACTGAAGCTTTCTTT. It specifies CATSRGITRTTEAFF. The full variable domain, its missing parts supplied by reference TRBV15 and TRBJ1-1, is DAMVIQNPRYQVTQFGKPVTLSCSQTLNHNVMYWYQQKSSQAPKLLFHYYDKDFNNEADTPDNFQSRRPNTSFCFLDIRSPGLGDTAMYLCATSRGITRTTEAFFGQGTRLTVV.

The chain links TRBV30 to TRBJ2-3; 10 nucleotides line up with TRBD2. CDR1 GTSNPN and CDR2 SVGIG come from the germline V gene (reference sequence). V shed 1 base and J 3 bases; nucleotides not matched to a gene: 7. CDR3 length equals 16 residues. CDR3 loop: CAWSARGLARTDTQYF. Here the CDR3 DNA reads TGTGCCTGGAGTGCTCGGGGACTAGCGAGGACAGATACGCAGTATTTT.

This chain uses TRBV5-1 with TRBJ2-7; TRBD2 matches 13 bases. The CDR3 consists of 17 residues. Germline V gene sequence: CDR1 SGHRS, CDR2 YFSETQ. V lost 3 bases and J lost 0; bases outside the gene matches: 6. The CDR3 nucleotides are TGCGCCAGCAGCTCCCCGGGACTAGCGGGAATCTCCTACGAGCAGTACTTC. It translates to CASSSPGLAGISYEQYF.

The chain has TRBV18 and TRBJ1-4, with 7 bases matching TRBD1. Germline V gives CDR1 KGHSH, CDR2 LQKENI. There are 14 residues in the CDR3. V was clipped by 6 bases and J by 6 bases; unmatched bases: 7. The CDR3 coding sequence is TGTGCCAGCTCTGAGGGACAGTCTGATGAAAAACTGTTTTTT. It yields the protein CASSEGQSDEKLFF.

This clone has more than one count but fewer than ten. V is TRBV9 and J is TRBJ2-7; 8 bases are shared with TRBD1. J lost 1 base, V lost 3 bases, and 6 bases had no gene match. CDR3 size: 15 residues. The germline V gene encodes CDR1 SGDLS and CDR2 YYNGEE. The CDR3 is CASSASGGSSYEQYF. In DNA form, the CDR3 reads TGTGCCAGCAGCGCTTCAGGGGGCAGTTCCTACGAGCAGTACTTC.

In this sample, this clone turned up a few times. CDR3 in DNA: TGTGCCAGCAGCTTGGCCCCTAGAAGGGAGCAGTACTTC. Amino acids: CASSLAPRREQYF. This chain uses TRBV5-6 with TRBJ2-7, with no clear D. CDR3 length equals 13 residues. The V gene's germline CDR1 is SGHDT and CDR2 YYEEEE. Trimming removed 0 bases from V and 7 bases from J, with 11 bases in between.

This clone has a handful of counts. J is TRBJ2-7 and V is TRBV5-6, with TRBD1 matching 8 bases. The germline CDR1 and CDR2 sequences are SGHDT and YYEEEE. This CDR3 has 15 amino acids. V lost 2 bases and J lost 10; bases outside the gene matches: 14. The CDR3 loop reads CASSFGPGTGTEQYF. The CDR3 DNA sequence: TGTGCCAGCAGCTTTGGTCCCGGGACAGGAACAGAACAGTACTTC. Full variable domain (missing parts from reference TRBV5-6 and TRBJ2-7): DAGVTQSPTHLIKTRGQQVTLRCSPKSGHDTVSWYQQALGQGPQFIFQYYEEEERQRGNFPDRFSGHQFPNYSSELNVNALLLGDSALYLCASSFGPGTGTEQYFGPGTRLTVT.

This clone was counted a single time. J is TRBJ2-7 and V is TRBV7-9; D may be TRBD2 (5 bases). The germline CDR1 and CDR2 sequences are SEHNR and FQNEAQ (reference sequence). This CDR3 comprises 15 residues. V was cut by 1 base and J by 7 bases, with 17 bases left in between. The CDR3 nucleotides are TGTGCCAGCAGCTTAGGTGACTTAACCGGGGAGGAGCAGTACTTC. It yields the protein CASSLGDLTGEEQYF.

In its sample, this clone was seen a few times. The V and J genes are TRBV7-9 and TRBJ1-5, with a weak D call TRBD1 (6 bases). The CDR3 totals 16 residues. Germline values: CDR1 SEHNR, CDR2 FQNEAQ (reference sequence). V was trimmed by 3 bases and J by 0 bases, leaving 12 bases between them. The CDR3: CASSFGTTYSNQPQHF. The CDR3 DNA sequence: TGTGCCAGCAGCTTTGGGACAACTTATAGCAATCAGCCCCAGCATTTT.

J is TRBJ2-3 and V is TRBV6-6; TRBD2 is a possible D gene (7 bases). V was cut by 3 bases and J by 3 bases, with 13 bases left in between. In germline, CDR1 is MNHNY, CDR2 SVGAGI (reference sequence). The CDR3 runs 15 residues. The CDR3 loop is CASSYGGAGTDTQYF. CDR3 nucleotide sequence: TGTGCCAGCAGTTATGGGGGGGCGGGGACAGATACGCAGTATTTT.

This chain links TRBV10-1 with TRBJ2-3; D not resolved. Germline CDR1 is WNHNN and CDR2 is SYGVQD (reference sequence). V lost 0 bases and J 2 bases, leaving 6 bases between the germline ends. The CDR3 is 14 residues long. CDR3 in DNA: TGCGCCAGCAGTGAGTCTTTATACACAGATACGCAGTATTTT. It is translated as CASSESLYTDTQYF.

The chain has TRBV6-1 and TRBJ1-5; D may be TRBD1 (5 bases). The CDR3 has 14 residues. V lost 5 bases and J lost 4, with 12 bases in between. Germline lookup yields CDR1 MNHNS and CDR2 SASEGT. DNA for the CDR3: TGTGCCAGCAGTCCCGGGGGGGGAAATCAGCCCCAGCATTTT. Encoded protein: CASSPGGGNQPQHF.

This clone was detected a few times. The rearrangement joins TRBV5-1 to TRBJ1-1; 7 bases are a match to TRBD1. J gave up 7 bases and V 3 bases, and 21 bases lay outside the gene matches. The CDR3 is 18 amino acids. The germline V gene has CDR1 SGHRS and CDR2 YFSETQ. Written as DNA, the CDR3 is TGCGCCAGCAGCTCCTCAGAATTGGGACAGCATTTGGGGAGTGAAGCTTTCTTT. Translation gives CASSSSELGQHLGSEAFF.

This rearrangement joins TRBV5-6 to TRBJ1-2, with TRBD1 matching over 9 bases. Losses at the gene ends were 2 bases for V and 4 bases for J; bases not matched to a gene: 12. Germline CDR1 is SGHDT and CDR2 is YYEEEE. The CDR3 runs 17 residues. The CDR3 region has the DNA TGTGCCAGCAGCTTCCGGGACAGGGACCTAATAGCCTATGGCTACACCTTC. This codes for CASSFRDRDLIAYGYTF.

This clone was recorded a few times. This chain uses TRBV7-9 with TRBJ2-5; maybe TRBD2 (5 bases). CDR3 size: 15 residues. Trimming removed 2 bases at V and 2 bases at J, with 12 bases between. Per the germline V gene, CDR1 is SEHNR and CDR2 is FQNEAQ (reference sequence). CDR3 sequence (DNA): TGTGCCAGCAGCTTATCCCCCGGGGTACAAGAGACCCAGTACTTC. Translating gives CASSLSPGVQETQYF.

This clone was observed a few times. V and J are TRBV5-1 and TRBJ2-3; no reliable D call. V was clipped by 3 bases and J by 0 bases, with 11 bases between them. This CDR3 contains 15 residues. Germline V gene lookup returns CDR1 SGHRS and CDR2 YFSETQ. CDR3 in amino acids: CASSSYSASTDTQYF. DNA of the CDR3: TGCGCCAGCAGCTCATACAGTGCTAGCACAGATACGCAGTATTTT.

The table lists this clone with a few counts. V gene TRBV5-1 combines with J gene TRBJ2-7; TRBD1 aligns across 10 bases. With 3 bases clipped from V and 1 base from J, the junction kept 4 bases outside the gene matches. CDR1 and CDR2 from the germline V gene are SGHRS and YFSETQ. This CDR3 is 15 amino acids long. The CDR3 loop is CASSWRDRGSYEQYF. In nucleotides, the CDR3 is TGCGCCAGCAGCTGGCGGGACAGGGGTTCCTACGAGCAGTACTTC. Variable domain in full (rest from reference TRBV5-1 and TRBJ2-7): KAGVTQTPRYLIKTRGQQVTLSCSPISGHRSVSWYQQTPGQGLQFLFEYFSETQRNKGNFPGRFSGRQFSNSRSEMNVSTLELGDSALYLCASSWRDRGSYEQYFGPGTRLTVT.

This clone has a handful of counts. The rearrangement links TRBV19 to TRBJ2-7; the D gene is possibly TRBD1 (6 bases). This CDR3 contains 13 residues. In germline, CDR1 is LNHDA, CDR2 SQIVND (reference sequence). The V and J ends lost 4 bases and 3 bases respectively, with 10 bases between them. The CDR3, as DNA: TGTGCCAGTAGTAGGGACACCTACTACGAGCAGTACTTC. It is translated as CASSRDTYYEQYF.

This clone showed up just a few times. The CDR3: CASSTQGGASYEQYF. CDR3 DNA sequence: TGTGCCAGCAGCACTCAGGGCGGGGCCAGCTACGAGCAGTACTTC. The gene calls are TRBV7-6 and TRBJ2-7, with D perhaps matching TRBD2 (6 bases). The CDR3 contains 15 residues. CDR1 is SGHVS, CDR2 FNYEAQ, per germline. With 5 bases removed from V and 3 bases from J, the gap between germline ends came to 17 bases.

This rearrangement joins TRBV14 to TRBJ2-7; 10 bases are shared with TRBD2. V lost 4 bases and J lost 4; bases outside the gene matches: 4. This CDR3 region has 14 residues. Germline V gene sequence: CDR1 SGHDN, CDR2 FVKESK. The CDR3 reads CASSPTSGKYEQYF. The DNA for the CDR3 is TGTGCCAGCAGCCCAACTAGCGGGAAGTACGAGCAGTACTTC.

The rearrangement links TRBV19 to TRBJ2-5; D is unclear. Germline-derived CDR1 and CDR2 are LNHDA and SQIVND (reference sequence). Trimming removed 5 bases from V and 2 bases from J, with 12 bases in between. The CDR3 has 14 residues. CDR3 nucleotides: TGTGCCAGTAGTCTCTCCCCCGGGCAAGAGACCCAGTACTTC. Protein sequence: CASSLSPGQETQYF.

V gene TRBV10-3 combines with J gene TRBJ2-5, with 16 bases identical to TRBD2. The germline V gene has CDR1 ENHRY and CDR2 SYGVKD. The trim removed 6 bases at V and 5 bases at J, leaving 15 bases unmatched. This CDR3 is 19 amino acids long. The CDR3 nucleotides read TGTGCCATCAGCAAATCGCCCGGGACTAGCGGGAGGGCCTCGGAGACCCAGTACTTC. This gives the protein CAISKSPGTSGRASETQYF.

This clone turned up a few times. The chain combines TRBV4-2 with TRBJ2-2, with D possibly TRBD1 on 5 matching bases. The CDR3 extends over 14 amino acids. V lost 5 bases to trimming and J lost 1 base, with 8 bases between them. CDR1 LGHNA and CDR2 YNFKEQ come from the germline V gene. CDR3 in DNA: TGTGCCAGCAGCGGAGACAGGAACACCGGGGAGCTGTTTTTT. This codes for CASSGDRNTGELFF.

This rearrangement joins TRBV13 to TRBJ2-1; 9 nucleotides match TRBD2. The CDR3 runs to 18 residues. Germline lookup yields CDR1 PRHDT and CDR2 FYEKMQ (reference sequence). V was clipped by 5 bases and J by 2 bases; unmatched bases: 13. CDR3 nucleotide sequence: TGTGCCAGCAGCCCCGAGGGGAGGCGGGAGGGCCCCTACAATGAGCAGTTCTTC. This sequence encodes CASSPEGRREGPYNEQFF.